The 29 T cell receptor beta chains below were found in one sample sequenced in a study of T cell repertoires in cytomegalovirus infection. The antigens of these receptors remain unknown. MiXCR was run by TCRdb on the reads, yielding one entry per CDR3 protein. The table has under 95,000 distinct CDR3 sequences, about half seen once. Sequencing used CD8+ T cells from cultured PBMCs, obtained from culture after CMV antigen stimulation. Receptor source: a human donor in good health (CMV status not recorded). Some clones in this sample may be carry-over from other donors' samples.

This chain uses TRBV27 with TRBJ1-2, with D unresolved. CDR1 is MNHEY, CDR2 SMNVEV, per germline (reference sequence). V lost 3 bases and J lost 4, with 12 bases in between. The CDR3 has 14 residues. The CDR3 bases are TGTGCCAGCAGTTTGAACAGACTATCCTATGGCTACACCTTC. Its translation is CASSLNRLSYGYTF.

The genes are TRBV5-5 and TRBJ1-4, with 7 bases that match TRBD1. The CDR3 length is 14 residues. The V gene end was trimmed by 2 bases and the J gene end by 8 bases; junction bases not matched to a gene: 6. Germline V CDR1 and CDR2: SGHKS, YYEKEE (reference sequence). The CDR3 loop is CASSLGGGAEKLFF. CDR3 bases: TGTGCCAGCAGCTTAGGAGGGGGCGCAGAAAAACTGTTTTTT.

This rearrangement joins TRBV19 to TRBJ2-2, with unresolved D. CDR1 LNHDA and CDR2 SQIVND come from the germline V gene (reference sequence). V lost 7 bases to trimming and J lost 2 bases, with 11 bases between them. The CDR3 is 14 residues long. CDR3 sequence: CASTETPNTGELFF. The CDR3 DNA follows: TGTGCCAGTACGGAGACACCAAACACCGGGGAGCTGTTTTTT.

This chain uses TRBV6-2 or TRBV6-3 with TRBJ2-3; 9 bases fit TRBD2. J was trimmed by 6 bases and V by 0 bases; bases with no gene match: 7. CDR3 length: 16 amino acids. CDR1 and CDR2 (germline): MNHEY, SVGEGT. The CDR3 is CASSYSPAGGGDTQYF. DNA for the CDR3: TGTGCCAGCAGTTACTCCCCAGCGGGAGGCGGGGATACGCAGTATTTT.

The chain links TRBV27 to TRBJ1-2; D is undetermined. Germline CDR1 reads MNHEY; CDR2 reads SMNVEV (reference sequence). The CDR3 totals 17 residues. The V end was cut by 8 bases, the J end by 1 base, with 23 bases between. CDR3 loop: CASGPIPDGKRNYGYTF. CDR3 sequence (DNA): TGTGCCAGCGGGCCAATACCTGACGGGAAACGTAACTATGGCTACACCTTC.

V and J are TRBV29-1 and TRBJ2-7, with 7 positions matching TRBD1. Germline V CDR1 and CDR2: SQVTM, ANQGSEA. The V gene end was trimmed by 7 bases and the J gene end by 2 bases; junction bases not matched to a gene: 5. This CDR3 comprises 12 residues. The CDR3 here is CSARQGPYEQYF. The CDR3 nucleotides read TGCAGCGCCCGACAGGGTCCCTACGAGCAGTACTTC.

V and J are TRBV15 and TRBJ1-1; D remains ambiguous. This CDR3 has 16 amino acids. Trimming left V 1 base short and J 0 bases short, with 12 bases between. The germline CDR1 and CDR2 sequences are LNHNV and YYDKDF (reference sequence). In DNA form, the CDR3 reads TGTGCCACCAGCAGAGGCGGGGAACTCATGAACACTGAAGCTTTCTTT. Translation: CATSRGGELMNTEAFF.

A few counts support this clonotype. This sequence joins TRBV28 and TRBJ2-1; the match to TRBD2 covers 14 bases. Germline assignment: CDR1 MDHEN and CDR2 SYDVKM. V was pared by 9 bases and J by 6 bases, with 4 bases of the junction left unmatched. The CDR3 length is 14 residues. As DNA, the CDR3 is TGTGCCAGTATTGGGACTAGCGGGAGCAATGAGCAGTTCTTC. This codes for CASIGTSGSNEQFF.

This chain joins TRBV6-1 and TRBJ1-5; D is ambiguous. V gave up 0 bases and J gave up 2 bases, with 8 bases separating them. The CDR3 spans 15 residues. In germline, CDR1 is MNHNS, CDR2 SASEGT. The CDR3 sequence: CASSEASWGNQPQHF. CDR3 coding DNA: TGTGCCAGCAGTGAAGCAAGCTGGGGCAATCAGCCCCAGCATTTT.

This clonotype has only a few counts. The rearrangement joins TRBV7-9 to TRBJ1-1; D unclear. Trimming pared 3 bases from V and 1 base from J, leaving 12 bases between. This CDR3 is built from 15 residues. From germline, CDR1 is SEHNR and CDR2 FQNEAQ (reference sequence). The CDR3 region has the DNA TGTGCCAGCAGCTTTAGTGAGCAGGCGAACACTGAAGCTTTCTTT. It codes for CASSFSEQANTEAFF.

The CDR3 reads CASSSGGFYGYTF. CDR3 nucleotides: TGTGCCAGCAGCTCGGGGGGGTTCTATGGCTACACCTTC. The genes are TRBV7-2 and TRBJ1-2; tentative D call: TRBD1 (5 bases). This CDR3 is built from 13 residues. V shed 4 bases and J shed 4 bases, with 10 bases lying between them. The germline CDR1 and CDR2 sequences are SGHTA and FQGNSA.

J is TRBJ2-7 and V is TRBV14, with 8 bases lining up with TRBD2. Per germline, CDR1 SGHDN and CDR2 FVKESK. V lost 8 bases, J lost 2 bases, and 5 bases stayed unmatched. This CDR3 is 13 amino acids long. DNA for the CDR3: TGTGCCAGCCGGGGGGGCAATGCCTACGAGCAGTACTTC. This gives the protein CASRGGNAYEQYF. Together with reference TRBV14 and TRBJ2-7, the CDR3 gives the full variable domain: EAGVTQFPSHSVIEKGQTVTLRCDPISGHDNLYWYRRVMGKEIKFLLHFVKESKQDESGMPNNRFLAERTGGTYSTLKVQPAELEDSGVYFCASRGGNAYEQYFGPGTRLTVT.

The chain links TRBV14 to TRBJ2-7; 10 bases are shared with TRBD2. Per germline, CDR1 SGHDN and CDR2 FVKESK. V trimming: 2 bases; J trimming: 1 base; junction bases outside the gene matches: 8. The CDR3 length is 17 residues. The CDR3 spells CASSQSGLAGGSYEQYF. Written as DNA, the CDR3 is TGTGCCAGCAGCCAATCGGGCTTAGCGGGGGGATCCTACGAGCAGTACTTC.

The V gene is TRBV7-6, the J gene TRBJ2-7; 7 bases fit TRBD1. CDR3 length: 12 amino acids. The V and J ends lost 4 bases and 5 bases, in that order; junction bases with no gene match: 2. From germline, CDR1 is SGHVS and CDR2 FNYEAQ. This CDR3 reads CASSYGTDEQYF. CDR3 nucleotide sequence: TGTGCCAGCAGCTATGGGACAGACGAGCAGTACTTC.

This clonotype was seen repeatedly, ten times or more. This chain uses TRBV7-9 with TRBJ1-1; 10 bases match TRBD1. The CDR3 covers 17 residues. Trimming cost V 5 bases and J 5 bases; bases outside gene matches: 14. CDR1 SEHNR and CDR2 FQNEAQ come from the germline V gene (reference sequence). The chain's CDR3 is CASSHPGQGPAWTEAFF. The CDR3 nucleotides read TGTGCCAGCAGCCATCCGGGACAGGGGCCCGCCTGGACTGAAGCTTTCTTT.

V is TRBV4-2 and J is TRBJ1-3; weak D call: TRBD1 (6 bases). The CDR3 totals 15 residues. The germline V and J ends were trimmed by 0 bases and 8 bases, with 14 bases remaining between them. Looked up from germline, CDR1 is LGHNA and CDR2 is YNFKEQ. CDR3 bases: TGTGCCAGCAGCCAAGAGGCAGGGGTAGGCGACACCATATATTTT. Its protein is CASSQEAGVGDTIYF.

V usage is TRBV11-2 and J usage is TRBJ2-5, with 9 bases that match TRBD1. CDR1 SGHAT and CDR2 FQNNGV come from the germline V gene. After removal of 5 bases from V and 4 bases from J, the junction contained 14 bases not matched to a gene. The CDR3 is 17 amino acids. The DNA of the CDR3 is TGTGCCAGCAGCCCCTCCGGGACAGGGTCGTGGGGAGAGACCCAGTACTTC. Translating gives CASSPSGTGSWGETQYF.

The chain links TRBV2 to TRBJ2-4; TRBD2 matches at 7 bases. The J segment lost 1 base and the V segment lost 9 bases, leaving 6 bases of the junction unmatched. The CDR3 consists of 14 residues. Germline V lookup: CDR1 SNHLY, CDR2 FYNNEI. The CDR3 sequence: CARREARAKNIQYF. In DNA, the CDR3 is TGTGCCAGACGGGAGGCAAGGGCCAAAAACATTCAGTACTTC.

The table lists this clonotype with a few counts. This chain's CDR3 is CASRGSGEVQPQHF. In DNA form, the CDR3 reads TGTGCCAGCAGGGGGTCAGGGGAAGTTCAGCCCCAGCATTTT. The chain has TRBV12-3 or TRBV12-4 and TRBJ1-5; possible D gene TRBD1, 6 bases. The CDR3 extends over 14 amino acids. Trimming cost V 6 bases and J 6 bases, with 15 bases left between them.

Many counts were recorded for this clonotype. The V gene is TRBV7-2, the J gene TRBJ2-7; TRBD1 agrees at 7 bases. The J segment lost 1 base and the V segment lost 4 bases, leaving 10 bases of the junction unmatched. The CDR3 consists of 16 residues. Germline CDR1 and CDR2: SGHTA and FQGNSA. The CDR3 DNA sequence: TGTGCCAGCAGCTCGCCCGACAGGGTAGGGTCCTACGAGCAGTACTTC. Translation: CASSSPDRVGSYEQYF. The full variable domain, in which reference TRBV7-2 and TRBJ2-7 provide the parts outside the CDR3, is GAGVSQSPSNKVTEKGKDVELRCDPISGHTALYWYRQSLGQGLEFLIYFQGNSAPDKSGLPSDRFSAERTGGSVSTLTIQRTQQEDSAVYLCASSSPDRVGSYEQYFGPGTRLTVT.

The table lists this clonotype with many counts. This chain connects TRBV18 to TRBJ2-7, with D unresolved. This CDR3 spans 15 amino acids. Trimming removed 2 bases at V and 5 bases at J, with 16 bases between. Germline CDR1 reads KGHSH; CDR2 reads LQKENI. CDR3 residues: CASSPIAASPHEQYF. In nucleotides, the CDR3 is TGTGCCAGCTCACCAATCGCAGCCTCCCCCCACGAGCAGTACTTC.

This clonotype has only a few counts. This chain links TRBV6-5 with TRBJ2-2, with TRBD2 as a possible D gene (5 bases). V was shortened by 2 bases and J by 3 bases, with 13 bases between the two germline ends. The V gene's germline CDR1 is MNHEY and CDR2 SVGAGI. The CDR3 totals 16 residues. The CDR3 is CASSYQGGRDTGELFF. DNA of the CDR3: TGTGCCAGCAGTTACCAAGGCGGGCGGGACACCGGGGAGCTGTTTTTT.

The chain carries TRBV7-3 and TRBJ1-1; a possible D gene is TRBD1 (6 bases). V gave up 6 bases and J gave up 2 bases, with 7 bases separating them. Germline V lookup: CDR1 SGHTA, CDR2 FQGTGA. The CDR3 consists of 12 residues. The CDR3 nucleotides are TGTGCCAGCAGACAGGGAAACACTGAAGCTTTCTTT. It translates to CASRQGNTEAFF. Full variable domain (outside the CDR3, taken from reference TRBV7-3 and TRBJ1-1): GAGVSQTPSNKVTEKGKYVELRCDPISGHTALYWYRQSLGQGPEFLIYFQGTGAADDSGLPNDRFFAVRPEGSVSTLKIQRTERGDSAVYLCASRQGNTEAFFGQGTRLTVV.

The chain joins TRBV7-2 to TRBJ1-6, with D perhaps matching TRBD1 (6 bases). CDR1 SGHTA and CDR2 FQGNSA come from the germline V gene. CDR3 length equals 19 residues. V gave up 0 bases and J gave up 1 base, with 16 bases separating them. This CDR3 is CASSLALRGSTSYNSPLHF. The CDR3, as DNA: TGTGCCAGCAGCTTAGCACTCAGGGGCAGTACGTCCTATAATTCACCCCTCCACTTT.

Only a few counts were recorded for this clonotype. The genes are TRBV7-8 and TRBJ1-5; no clear D. CDR1 and CDR2 from the germline V gene are SGHVS and FQNEAQ. The ends were cut back, 1 base at V and 5 bases at J, with 15 bases in the middle. This CDR3 is built from 16 residues. In DNA, the CDR3 is TGTGCCAGCAGCTTAGTTGCCGGTCAAAATTATCAGCCCCAGCATTTT. It translates to CASSLVAGQNYQPQHF.

In this sample, this clonotype turned up a few times. The gene calls are TRBV11-3 and TRBJ2-3, with TRBD1 matching over 7 bases. Germline-derived CDR1 and CDR2 are SGHNT and YENEEA. V gave up 1 base and J gave up 4 bases; unmatched junction bases: 5. The CDR3 length is 15 residues. The CDR3: CASSLAAGGSDTQYF. In DNA, the CDR3 is TGTGCCAGCAGCTTAGCGGCAGGGGGATCAGATACGCAGTATTTT. Full variable domain (missing parts from reference TRBV11-3 and TRBJ2-3): EAGVVQSPRYKIIEKKQPVAFWCNPISGHNTLYWYLQNLGQGPELLIRYENEEAVDDSQLPKDRFSAERLKGVDSTLKIQPAELGDSAVYLCASSLAAGGSDTQYFGPGTRLTVL.

This clonotype was detected only a few times. The rearrangement joins TRBV28 to TRBJ2-1, with D possibly matching TRBD2 (5 bases). Per germline, CDR1 MDHEN and CDR2 SYDVKM. Trimming left V 5 bases short and J 5 bases short, with 16 bases between. There are 15 residues in the CDR3. CDR3 in amino acids: CASSPRRTLNNEQFF. The CDR3 coding sequence is TGTGCCAGCAGTCCCCGGAGGACCTTAAACAATGAGCAGTTCTTC.

The V call is TRBV12-3 or TRBV12-4, the J call TRBJ1-2; possible D gene TRBD1, 6 bases. Trimming pared 7 bases from V and 0 bases from J, leaving 9 bases between. The CDR3 is made up of 13 amino acids. The CDR3 here is CASTQGSNYGYTF. In DNA, the CDR3 is TGTGCCAGCACTCAGGGGTCTAACTATGGCTACACCTTC.

The genes are TRBV12-3 or TRBV12-4 and TRBJ1-1, with D maybe TRBD1 (6 bases). There are 15 residues in the CDR3. V lost 7 bases to trimming and J lost 4 bases, with 19 bases between them. DNA for the CDR3: TGTGCCAGCATAGGGGAGGGGGTGGCGCTCACTGAAGCTTTCTTT. Protein: CASIGEGVALTEAFF.